This entry lists 10 T cell receptor beta chains sequenced from one sample in a study of cytomegalovirus exposure and HLA in healthy donors. With 60 Vbeta and 13 Jbeta primers, the PCR was carried out. Sequenced by immunoSEQ multiplex PCR; TCRdb stores in-frame clones only, minus some. The repertoire holds just over 95,000 clones, with approximately 77% as singletons. The material sequenced was PBMCs. Receptor source: a woman aged 40 to 55 in good health and CMV-seronegative.

This chain's CDR3 is CASSPQLGVAGGGYEQFF. The CDR3 region has the DNA TGTGCCAGCAGCCCACAGCTGGGGGTAGCGGGGGGGGGCTATGAGCAGTTCTTC. V usage is TRBV5-4 and J usage is TRBJ2-1; 11 nucleotides line up with TRBD2. The V segment lost 4 bases and the J segment 8 bases; nucleotides outside the gene matches: 17. CDR1 and CDR2 (germline): SGHNT, YYREEE (reference sequence). The CDR3 runs to 18 residues.

This clone was detected once. J is TRBJ1-5 and V is TRBV19, with a tentative D call TRBD1 (5 bases). Trimming pared 5 bases from V and 4 bases from J, leaving 24 bases between. The V gene's germline CDR1 is LNHDA and CDR2 SQIVND (reference sequence). CDR3 size: 18 residues. The CDR3 sequence is CASSGGTFEVHRNQPQHF. In DNA form, the CDR3 reads TGTGCCAGTAGTGGCGGGACTTTTGAGGTACATCGGAATCAGCCCCAGCATTTT. Drawing the rest from reference TRBV19 and TRBJ1-5, the complete variable domain is DGGITQSPKYLFRKEGQNVTLSCEQNLNHDAMYWYRQDPGQGLRLIYYSQIVNDFQKGDIAEGYSVSREKKESFPLTVTSAQKNPTAFYLCASSGGTFEVHRNQPQHFGDGTRLSIL.

V and J are TRBV6-6 and TRBJ1-1; no firm D call. Germline V CDR1 and CDR2: MNHNY, SVGAGI (reference sequence). This CDR3 is 15 amino acids long. Trimming cost V 7 bases and J 3 bases, with 18 bases left between them. The CDR3 loop is CASTGLGRRDTEAFF. In nucleotides, the CDR3 is TGTGCCAGCACCGGATTAGGGAGGAGGGACACTGAAGCTTTCTTT.

The V gene is TRBV23-1, the J gene TRBJ2-1, with 10 bases fitting TRBD2. TRBV23-1 is labeled an ORF, and its function is uncertain. Trimming took 0 bases from V and 9 from J; bases not matched to a gene: 5. The CDR3 contains 15 residues. As DNA, the CDR3 is TGCGCCAGCAGTCAATCGGTCCTAGCGGGGGCTGAGCAGTTCTTC. Its protein is CASSQSVLAGAEQFF.

This clone was observed once. This rearrangement joins TRBV15 to TRBJ2-7, with a tentative D call TRBD2 (5 bases). The V end was cut by 0 bases, the J end by 5 bases, with 8 bases between. Germline V gives CDR1 LNHNV, CDR2 YYDKDF (reference sequence). CDR3 size: 13 residues. The CDR3 reads CATSRDFGDEQYF. DNA for the CDR3: TGTGCCACCAGCAGAGATTTCGGGGACGAGCAGTACTTC.

The chain joins TRBV6-1 to TRBJ1-2, with D unclear. V gave up 0 bases and J gave up 8 bases, with 7 bases separating them. Germline CDR1 reads MNHNS; CDR2 reads SASEGT. The CDR3 has 12 amino acids. The CDR3 sequence: CASSEAGFGYTF. CDR3 in DNA: TGTGCCAGCAGTGAAGCCGGGTTCGGCTACACCTTC.

The chain has TRBV15 and TRBJ1-6, with 8 positions matching TRBD1. The CDR3 is made up of 14 amino acids. V lost 6 bases to trimming and J lost 8 bases; unmatched junction nucleotides: 6. Germline V gene lookup returns CDR1 LNHNV and CDR2 YYDKDF (reference sequence). The CDR3 DNA sequence: TGTGCCACCAGTCGAGACAGGGGCGATTCACCCCTCCACTTT. Residues: CATSRDRGDSPLHF.

This clone was observed a few times. The J gene is TRBJ2-5, the V gene TRBV7-9; D might be TRBD2 (5 bases). This CDR3 has 14 residues. CDR1 is SEHNR, CDR2 FQNEAQ, per germline (reference sequence). The V and J ends lost 6 bases and 5 bases respectively, with 16 bases between them. The CDR3 loop is CASRQRGPEETQYF. As DNA, the CDR3 is TGTGCCAGCAGACAGAGAGGGCCAGAGGAGACCCAGTACTTC. Filled out from reference TRBV7-9 and TRBJ2-5, the complete variable domain reads DTGVSQNPRHKITKRGQNVTFRCDPISEHNRLYWYRQTLGQGPEFLTYFQNEAQLEKSRLLSDRFSAERPKGSFSTLEIQRTEQGDSAMYLCASRQRGPEETQYFGPGTRLLVL.

The chain combines TRBV7-9 with TRBJ1-1, with D possibly matching TRBD1 (6 bases). V was clipped by 0 bases and J by 4 bases, with 21 bases between them. The CDR3 totals 18 residues. The germline gives CDR1 SEHNR, CDR2 FQNEAQ (reference sequence). The CDR3 sequence is CASSLAAVGGAGSTEAFF. In DNA form, the CDR3 reads TGTGCCAGCAGCTTAGCGGCCGTCGGGGGGGCTGGGAGCACTGAAGCTTTCTTT.

The rearrangement joins TRBV11-1 to TRBJ2-7; weak D call: TRBD1 (5 bases). The germline CDR1 and CDR2 sequences are SGHAT and FQDESV (reference sequence). There are 14 residues in the CDR3. Trimming removed 5 bases from V and 0 bases from J, with 11 bases in between. The DNA for the CDR3 is TGTGCCAGCAGCCTTCGGACATACTCCTACGAGCAGTACTTC. It specifies CASSLRTYSYEQYF.